The 13 T cell receptor beta chains below all came from one sample that was sequenced in a study of blood T cell repertoires in COVID-19. Profiling relied on immunoSEQ multiplex PCR, and the TCRdb table lists in-frame clones only, not all of them. This sample has 65,000 to 70,000 clones, with more than 75% found just once. Sequencing input: peripheral blood. These receptors were obtained from a man aged 35 to 55 with COVID-19, enrolled during active disease.

The table lists this clone with a count of one. The rearrangement uses TRBV7-3 and TRBJ2-5; 10 nucleotides line up with TRBD2. Germline V lookup: CDR1 SGHTA, CDR2 FQGTGA. CDR3 size: 15 residues. With V trimmed by 4 bases and J by 5 bases, 7 bases remained unmatched. CDR3 in amino acids: CASSWSGGAGETQYF. CDR3 nucleotide sequence: TGTGCCAGCAGCTGGAGCGGGGGGGCGGGGGAGACCCAGTACTTC.

This clone was seen only a few times. The rearrangement links TRBV9 to TRBJ2-2; 12 nucleotides agree with TRBD2. The germline V gene encodes CDR1 SGDLS and CDR2 YYNGEE. This CDR3 comprises 22 residues. V shed 4 bases, J shed 1 base, and the junction held 20 bases outside the gene matches. The CDR3 spells CASSNPPPGGLLAGGNTGELFF. CDR3 nucleotides: TGTGCCAGCAGCAACCCACCCCCCGGGGGGTTACTAGCGGGGGGGAACACCGGGGAGCTGTTTTTT.

The chain has TRBV6-1 and TRBJ1-2; D call uncertain. The germline V gene has CDR1 MNHNS and CDR2 SASEGT. The CDR3 loop spans 12 amino acids. V was pared by 2 bases and J by 2 bases, with 3 bases between. The CDR3 loop is CASSEQNYGYTF. The CDR3 coding sequence is TGTGCCAGCAGTGAACAGAACTATGGCTACACCTTC.

The J gene is TRBJ1-3, the V gene TRBV30; TRBD1 matches 7 bases. With V trimmed by 1 base and J by 4 bases, 10 bases remained unmatched. Germline V gene lookup returns CDR1 GTSNPN and CDR2 SVGIG (reference sequence). The CDR3 totals 16 residues. Here the CDR3 DNA reads TGTGCCTGGAGTGGTAAGACCGGGACAGCCGGAAACACCATATATTTT. Translating gives CAWSGKTGTAGNTIYF.

The gene calls are TRBV19 and TRBJ2-1; 10 bases agree with TRBD1. In germline, CDR1 is LNHDA, CDR2 SQIVND (reference sequence). CDR3 length equals 14 residues. V shed 7 bases and J 6 bases; nucleotides not matched to a gene: 6. CDR3 nucleotide sequence: TGTGCCAGTAATGGGGGACAGGGGATCAATGAGCAGTTCTTC. Encoded protein: CASNGGQGINEQFF.

The rearrangement uses TRBV6-1 and TRBJ1-5; TRBD1 matches at 7 bases. J gave up 6 bases and V 0 bases, and 2 bases lay outside the gene matches. Looked up from germline, CDR1 is MNHNS and CDR2 is SASEGT. The CDR3 loop spans 14 amino acids. CDR3 DNA sequence: TGTGCCAGCAGTGAAGCAGGGGGCAGTCAGCCCCAGCATTTT. Translation gives CASSEAGGSQPQHF.

The chain has TRBV18 and TRBJ2-2; possibly TRBD1 for D (6 bases). The CDR3 runs to 15 residues. Deletions cut 5 bases from V and 4 bases from J, with 14 bases between. The V gene's germline CDR1 is KGHSH and CDR2 LQKENI. The CDR3 protein is CASSSPGQVTGELFF. The CDR3 DNA reads TGTGCCAGCTCATCTCCGGGACAAGTCACCGGGGAGCTGTTTTTT.

The chain links TRBV7-9 to TRBJ1-2; weak D call: TRBD1 (6 bases). V dropped 1 base and J dropped 7 bases, with 13 bases sitting between them. Germline V CDR1 and CDR2: SEHNR, FQNEAQ (reference sequence). The CDR3 contains 14 residues. CDR3 amino acids: CASSLGTGTGGYTF. CDR3 DNA sequence: TGTGCCAGCAGCTTAGGCACAGGGACGGGTGGCTACACCTTC.

The chain is built from TRBV24-1 and TRBJ2-1; 9 bases line up with TRBD2. Germline CDR1 KGHDR, CDR2 SFDVKD. CDR3 size: 15 residues. Trimming removed 7 bases from V and 3 bases from J; junction bases left unmatched: 6. The CDR3, as DNA: TGTGCCACCAGGGGTGCGGGGGGGGACTACAATGAGCAGTTCTTC. Encoded protein: CATRGAGGDYNEQFF.

The J gene is TRBJ1-1, the V gene TRBV4-2; tentatively, D is TRBD1 (6 bases). The CDR3 covers 15 residues. V was shortened by 0 bases and J by 2 bases, with 10 bases between the two germline ends. The V gene's germline CDR1 is LGHNA and CDR2 YNFKEQ. The CDR3 DNA sequence: TGTGCCAGCAGCCAAGATTTGGGGGCAAACACTGAAGCTTTCTTT. Its translation: CASSQDLGANTEAFF.

The chain joins TRBV7-9 to TRBJ2-1; tentative D call: TRBD1 (5 bases). The CDR3 has 14 residues. The V end was cut by 1 base, the J end by 3 bases, with 7 bases between. CDR1 is SEHNR, CDR2 FQNEAQ, per germline (reference sequence). CDR3 sequence (DNA): TGTGCCAGCAGCTTAGAGGGGAACTACAATGAGCAGTTCTTC. This translates into CASSLEGNYNEQFF. The complete variable domain, with remaining parts taken from reference TRBV7-9 and TRBJ2-1, reads DTGVSQNPRHKITKRGQNVTFRCDPISEHNRLYWYRQTLGQGPEFLTYFQNEAQLEKSRLLSDRFSAERPKGSFSTLEIQRTEQGDSAMYLCASSLEGNYNEQFFGPGTRLTVL.

About this clone: Distinct nucleotide sequences in the sample also encode this CDR3. V and J are TRBV12-3 or TRBV12-4 and TRBJ2-3, with TRBD1 matching over 7 bases. V lost 5 bases, J lost 3 bases, and 2 bases stayed unmatched. The CDR3 totals 13 residues. In DNA, the CDR3 is TGTGCCAGCAGTCTGGGACAGACAGATACGCAGTATTTT. This sequence encodes CASSLGQTDTQYF.

The rearrangement uses TRBV10-3 and TRBJ1-1; D is ambiguous. The CDR3 runs to 12 residues. Germline V gene sequence: CDR1 ENHRY, CDR2 SYGVKD. The ends were cut back, 8 bases at V and 0 bases at J, with 7 bases in the middle. The CDR3 DNA follows: TGTGCCATCCAGGACTTGAACACTGAAGCTTTCTTT. Amino acids: CAIQDLNTEAFF.